This T cell receptor (beta chain) appears in the sequencing data of a study of blood T cell repertoires in COVID-19. Study information: COVID-19 samples from acute and convalescent phases originated in the United States, Italy and Spain.

In the original workflow: The assay estimated nucleated cells by amplifying reference gene primers. TCRdb's table, derived via immunoSEQ multiplex PCR, lists solely in-frame clones and lacks some. Clone size and V and J calls were adopted from that table, with D and trimming inferred from the DNA. The data hold 150,000 to 200,000 clones, with about 90% observed a single time. V shed 4 bases, J shed 6 bases, and the junction held 10 bases outside the gene matches. The CDR3 has 16 amino acids. The germline V gene encodes CDR1 SGHNT and CDR2 YYREEE (reference sequence). This clonotype was sampled from a woman between 65 and 79 years old with acute or convalescent COVID-19. Sequenced: peripheral blood. The chain couples TRBV5-4 to TRBJ1-6; 7 positions match TRBD1. The CDR3 DNA reads TGTGCCAGCAGCCATGGCAGGGACAGAATTAATTCACCCCTCCACTTT. Translating it yields CASSHGRDRINSPLHF.